Each of the 2 T cell receptor beta chains below was sequenced from the same sample in a study of blood T cells in healthy people across ages. Alongside a J-beta primer mix, a sample-barcoded 5' primer served in a second PCR lasting roughly 7 to 12 cycles. From the 5' RACE reads, TCRdb called clonotypes with MiXCR, one entry per CDR3 protein. This table holds 800,000 to 950,000 distinct CDR3 sequences, about 37% found once. Sequences were obtained from blood. Receptors were obtained from a man younger than 35 in good health.

The chain links TRBV7-2 to TRBJ1-5; D is perhaps TRBD1 (6 bases). The ends were cut back, 3 bases at V and 4 bases at J, with 13 bases in the middle. From germline, CDR1 is SGHTA and CDR2 FQGNSA. The CDR3 totals 15 residues. CDR3 coding DNA: TGTGCCAGCAGCTTTGCCGGACAGCTAAATCAGCCCCAGCATTTT. This codes for CASSFAGQLNQPQHF.

V and J are TRBV25-1 and TRBJ2-3; TRBD1 matches 8 bases. This CDR3 has 14 residues. With 6 bases clipped from V and 3 bases from J, the junction kept 5 bases outside the gene matches. Per the germline V gene, CDR1 is MGHDK and CDR2 is SYGVNS. CDR3 bases: TGTGCCAGCAGGGACAGGGTGGGGACAGATACGCAGTATTTT. Translating it yields CASRDRVGTDTQYF.